Listed below are T cell receptor beta chains from one sample, sequenced in a study of neurological immune-mediated disorders. Via MiXCR, TCRdb re-called the 5' RACE reads, giving one row per CDR3 protein. The sample records tens of thousands of distinct CDR3 sequences, 2.5% being singletons. Sequencing used PBMCs. Receptors were obtained from a man in his fifties or sixties with multiple sclerosis. Both conserved end residues are part of each CDR3. Each record gives: CDR3 protein, V gene, J gene.

CSAMEAGRGNTEAFF	TRBV20-1	TRBJ1-1
CASSYSRDGETKGPEAFF	TRBV6-6	TRBJ1-1
CASSLRKGSNTEAFF	TRBV18	TRBJ1-1
CASSFIHEQFF	TRBV5-6	TRBJ2-1
CASSQGGNTEAFF	TRBV3-1	TRBJ1-1
CASSPPGQGETQYF	TRBV28	TRBJ2-5
CASSFGDSTDTQYF	TRBV12-3/TRBV12-4	TRBJ2-3
CSARDTMNTEAFF	TRBV20-1	TRBJ1-1
CASSFRDRGFSEAFF	TRBV6-6	TRBJ1-1
CASSLQGTPASGNTIYF	TRBV7-2	TRBJ1-3
CSATVLGQGWAEAFF	TRBV20-1	TRBJ1-1
CASKRIAGKVETQYF	TRBV5-1	TRBJ2-5
CASSYSGSQADGYTF	TRBV6-5	TRBJ1-2
CASSLIGQGLNEQFF	TRBV7-3	TRBJ2-1
CASSYGPTGTYEQYF	TRBV6-5	TRBJ2-7
CASSLGSGSTRGYTF	TRBV5-1	TRBJ1-2
CASSQGITYEQYF	TRBV4-2	TRBJ2-7